The entry below gives a single T cell receptor beta chain sequence along with its context. Its antigen is currently unknown. The data originate from a study of radiotherapy plus CTLA-4 blockade in lung cancer. Study details: An objective response was seen in about a sixth of patients, and disease control in roughly 28%.

The protocol was immunoSEQ multiplex PCR, while the TCRdb copy is restricted to in-frame clones and leaves out a portion. The sample has tens of thousands of clones; roughly 80% are singletons. CDR1 is GTSNPN, CDR2 SVGIG, per germline (reference sequence). The CDR3 extends over 13 amino acids. V shed 1 base and J shed 4 bases, with 8 bases lying between them. Study-level points and caveats: The best prediction of response reportedly came from early blood T cell clone dynamics, with interferon-beta.

The study treated chemo-refractory metastatic non-small-cell lung cancer patients with focal radiation plus ipilimumab CTLA-4 blockade. V is TRBV30 and J is TRBJ1-5, with a weak D call TRBD1 (5 bases). The receptor was isolated from a human donor with non-small cell lung cancer who had a complete response to radiotherapy plus ipilimumab. This material consisted of peripheral blood, taken from a patient treated with radiotherapy plus ipilimumab. DNA of the CDR3: TGTGCCTGGAGTGCGGGGGTAAATCAGCCCCAGCATTTT. Translation: CAWSAGVNQPQHF.